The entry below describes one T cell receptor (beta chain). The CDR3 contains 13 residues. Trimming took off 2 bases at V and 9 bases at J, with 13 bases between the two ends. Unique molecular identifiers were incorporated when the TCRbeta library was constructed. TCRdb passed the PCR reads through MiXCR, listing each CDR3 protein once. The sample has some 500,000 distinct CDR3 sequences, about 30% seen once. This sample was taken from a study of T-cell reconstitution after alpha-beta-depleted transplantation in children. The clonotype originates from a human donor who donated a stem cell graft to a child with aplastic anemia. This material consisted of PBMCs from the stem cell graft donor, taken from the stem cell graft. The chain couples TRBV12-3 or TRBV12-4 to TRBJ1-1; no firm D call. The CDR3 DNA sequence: TGTGCCAGCAGTTTAATGGGGTGGAATCAAGCTTTCTTT. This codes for CASSLMGWNQAFF.